This T cell receptor beta chain was sequenced in a study of T cell responses to AZD1222 COVID-19 vaccine. Study at large: Samples with a second dose at about 4 or about 12 weeks were pooled together.

Study results and limitations: Nearly half of the spike-specific TCRs reportedly recognize variant regions that carry no mutations.

Measured with immunoSEQ multiplex PCR; TCRdb has only the in-frame clones, and not every one. The sample has 90,000 to 150,000 clones, 70% to 90% seen once. V lost 4 bases, J lost 7 bases, and 14 bases stayed unmatched. Germline V gene sequence: CDR1 MNHEY, CDR2 SVGEGT. CDR3 length equals 18 residues. Concerning this clone: Its specificity is not known.

The V gene is TRBV6-2 or TRBV6-3, the J gene TRBJ2-1; 12 bases agree with TRBD2. The starting material was peripheral blood, obtained on day 0 of AZD1222 vaccination. This receptor was obtained from an adult in good health. The CDR3 DNA reads TGTGCCAGCAGTTCCCAACGCGTTGGACTAGCGGGATATAATGAGCAGTTCTTC. Translation: CASSSQRVGLAGYNEQFF.